This T cell receptor beta chain was sequenced in a study of blood T cell repertoires in COVID-19. Whole-study context: Sites across the United States, Italy and Spain contributed samples from acute and convalescent COVID-19. PBMCs, B-cell-depleted T cells, or T cells provided the cDNA or gDNA that made up the material.

V was clipped by 2 bases and J by 7 bases, with 15 bases between them. Germline lookup yields CDR1 MNHEY and CDR2 SVGAGI. The CDR3 has 14 residues. In the authors' workflow: For nucleated cells, counts were estimated from reference gene primer amplification. Some clones are missing from TCRdb's copy, which holds only in-frame ones; the method was immunoSEQ multiplex PCR. The D gene and trimming were derived from the DNA, and the V and J assignments and clone size from that table. The sample holds around 150,000 clones, over 80% seen once. During the 2 weeks before they entered the study, exposed participants had met someone with a PCR-confirmed or clinician-diagnosed COVID-19 case.

The chain employs TRBV6-5 and TRBJ2-7; D is perhaps TRBD1 (7 bases). The sample was PBMCs or T cells enriched from blood (not recorded which). The source is a man between 65 and 85 years old who had been exposed to COVID-19. The CDR3, as DNA: TGTGCCAGCAGTTACGGGGGGACAGCCGGAGAGCAGTACTTC. Translated, it gives CASSYGGTAGEQYF.